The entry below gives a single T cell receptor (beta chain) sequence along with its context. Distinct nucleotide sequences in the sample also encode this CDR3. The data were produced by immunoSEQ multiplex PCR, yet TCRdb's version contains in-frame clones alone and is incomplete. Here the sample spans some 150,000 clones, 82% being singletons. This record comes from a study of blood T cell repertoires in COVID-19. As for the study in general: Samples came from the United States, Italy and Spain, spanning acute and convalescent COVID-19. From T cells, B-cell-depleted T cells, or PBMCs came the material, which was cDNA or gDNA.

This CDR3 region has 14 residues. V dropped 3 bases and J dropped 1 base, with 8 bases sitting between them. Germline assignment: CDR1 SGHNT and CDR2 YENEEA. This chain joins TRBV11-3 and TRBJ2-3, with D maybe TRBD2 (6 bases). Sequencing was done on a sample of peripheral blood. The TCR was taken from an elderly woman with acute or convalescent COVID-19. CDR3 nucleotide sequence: TGTGCCAGCAGCTTGGGGGGTGGCACAGATACGCAGTATTTT. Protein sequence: CASSLGGGTDTQYF. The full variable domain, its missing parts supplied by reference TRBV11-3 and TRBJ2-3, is EAGVVQSPRYKIIEKKQPVAFWCNPISGHNTLYWYLQNLGQGPELLIRYENEEAVDDSQLPKDRFSAERLKGVDSTLKIQPAELGDSAVYLCASSLGGGTDTQYFGPGTRLTVL.